The next 27 T cell receptor beta chains were all read from a single sample in a study of blood T cell repertoires in COVID-19. TCRdb keeps only in-frame clones here, not all; method: immunoSEQ multiplex PCR. The sample contains approximately 330,000 clones, approximately 90% of which appear only once. The specimen was peripheral blood. All receptors come from a woman between 50 and 59 years old with active or convalescent COVID-19.

This chain joins TRBV28 and TRBJ2-5; 8 bases map to TRBD2. CDR3 length: 15 residues. V gave up 5 bases and J gave up 4 bases; unmatched junction bases: 9. Germline lookup yields CDR1 MDHEN and CDR2 SYDVKM. The CDR3 DNA sequence: TGTGCCAGCAGTGCCGCGGGGGGAAGGTCAGAGACCCAGTACTTC. It translates to CASSAAGGRSETQYF.

This clone appeared a few times. This chain links TRBV28 with TRBJ1-1; 7 positions agree with TRBD1. The CDR3 is 16 residues long. The V and J ends lost 2 bases and 10 bases, in that order; junction bases with no gene match: 16. Per germline, CDR1 MDHEN and CDR2 SYDVKM. The CDR3 loop is CASSLISPGQLSGAFF. In DNA, the CDR3 is TGTGCCAGCAGTTTAATCAGTCCGGGACAGCTCTCGGGAGCTTTCTTT.

The V call is TRBV6-4, the J call TRBJ2-3; 10 positions agree with TRBD2. The CDR3 sequence is 15 residues long. CDR1 and CDR2 (germline): MRHNA, SNTAGT. V shed 4 bases and J 2 bases; nucleotides not matched to a gene: 3. The CDR3 region has the DNA TGTGCCAGCAGTGGAACTAGCGGGGCCACAGATACGCAGTATTTT. Translating gives CASSGTSGATDTQYF.

This chain links TRBV11-2 with TRBJ1-2; weak D call: TRBD1 (6 bases). The CDR3 consists of 15 residues. Per the germline V gene, CDR1 is SGHAT and CDR2 is FQNNGV. Trimming removed 4 bases from V and 6 bases from J, with 18 bases in between. The CDR3 bases are TGTGCCAGCAGCTCCCACTCACGACAGGTTGATGGCTACACCTTC. Its translation: CASSSHSRQVDGYTF. Variable domain in full (rest from reference TRBV11-2 and TRBJ1-2): EAGVAQSPRYKIIEKRQSVAFWCNPISGHATLYWYQQILGQGPKLLIQFQNNGVVDDSQLPKDRFSAERLKGVDSTLKIQPAKLEDSAVYLCASSSHSRQVDGYTFGSGTRLTVV.

The chain couples TRBV6-2 or TRBV6-3 to TRBJ1-5, with D maybe TRBD1 (5 bases). V lost 4 bases, J lost 5 bases, and 9 bases lay in between. This CDR3 is 13 amino acids long. Germline CDR1 MNHEY, CDR2 SVGEGT. In DNA form, the CDR3 reads TGTGCCAGCAGTTGGGGGGGGGATCAGCCCCAGCATTTT. It specifies CASSWGGDQPQHF.

This clone was counted between two and nine times. The same CDR3 also results from other DNA sequences found in this sample. This chain links TRBV27 with TRBJ1-5; 8 bases are shared with TRBD1. The germline gives CDR1 MNHEY, CDR2 SMNVEV (reference sequence). Losses at the gene ends were 5 bases for V and 2 bases for J; bases not matched to a gene: 2. The CDR3 runs to 14 residues. The chain's CDR3 is CASSLQGGNQPQHF. The CDR3 bases are TGTGCCAGCAGTCTACAGGGGGGCAATCAGCCCCAGCATTTT.

This chain links TRBV12-5 with TRBJ2-3; 11 bases are shared with TRBD2. V lost 4 bases and J lost 1; bases outside the gene matches: 1. Germline loops: CDR1 LGHNT, CDR2 FRNRAP. The CDR3 totals 15 residues. The DNA of the CDR3 is TGTGCTAGTGGTTCGGGACTAGCGGGCACAGATACGCAGTATTTT. It is translated as CASGSGLAGTDTQYF.

This rearrangement joins TRBV19 to TRBJ2-1, with TRBD2 matching 13 bases. Germline V gives CDR1 LNHDA, CDR2 SQIVND (reference sequence). V trimming: 5 bases; J trimming: 0 bases; junction bases outside the gene matches: 7. The CDR3 runs 18 residues. CDR3: CASSSGTSGASSYNEQFF. CDR3 in DNA: TGTGCCAGTAGTTCCGGGACTAGCGGGGCTAGCTCCTACAATGAGCAGTTCTTC.

The chain recombines TRBV5-1 with TRBJ1-2; 10 positions match TRBD1. J was trimmed by 3 bases and V by 3 bases; bases with no gene match: 2. The CDR3 extends over 14 amino acids. The V gene's germline CDR1 is SGHRS and CDR2 YFSETQ. This CDR3 is CASSSGTGDYGYTF. DNA of the CDR3: TGCGCCAGCAGCTCCGGGACAGGGGACTATGGCTACACCTTC.

CDR3 coding DNA: TGTGCCAGCAGCCGCACTCAAAAGCGTTTCACTATTTACACAGATACGCAGTATTTT. Its protein product is CASSRTQKRFTIYTDTQYF. The V and J genes are TRBV14 and TRBJ2-3, with D unresolved. In germline, CDR1 is SGHDN, CDR2 FVKESK. CDR3 length: 19 amino acids. The V end lost 4 bases, the J end lost 2 bases, and 25 bases lay between the germline ends.

About this clone: The junction departs from the called germline gene at one end, perhaps through a read error. This chain links TRBV6-5 with TRBJ1-6; D is possibly TRBD1 (6 bases). Germline V gene lookup returns CDR1 MNHEY and CDR2 SVGAGI. The CDR3 runs 13 residues. Here the CDR3 reads CASSYSVTDRLIF. DNA for the CDR3: TGTGCCAGCAGTTACTCAGTCACCGACAGGTTGATCTTT.

The J gene is TRBJ2-3, the V gene TRBV7-2; 9 nucleotides align to TRBD2. J lost 2 bases, V lost 0 bases, and 3 bases had no gene match. CDR1 is SGHTA, CDR2 FQGNSA, per germline. The CDR3 has 16 residues. The CDR3 sequence: CASSLAQRGVTDTQYF. The CDR3 DNA reads as TGTGCCAGCAGCTTAGCCCAGCGGGGGGTCACAGATACGCAGTATTTT.

J is TRBJ2-2 and V is TRBV5-4; TRBD2 matches at 8 bases. The CDR3 loop spans 14 amino acids. Germline V lookup: CDR1 SGHNT, CDR2 YYREEE (reference sequence). Germline trimming cut 2 bases from V and 6 bases from J; bases unmatched to any gene: 3. The CDR3 loop reads CASSFGAGAGELFF. The CDR3 DNA sequence: TGTGCCAGCAGCTTTGGAGCGGGAGCCGGGGAGCTGTTTTTT.

CDR3 amino acids: CASSPSGTDYTF. DNA for the CDR3: TGTGCCAGCAGCCCCTCCGGGACAGACTACACCTTC. The chain uses TRBV14 and TRBJ1-2; 7 bases match TRBD1. CDR1 SGHDN and CDR2 FVKESK come from the germline V gene. V dropped 4 bases and J dropped 10; count of bases not matched to a gene: 6. This CDR3 has 12 residues.

J is TRBJ1-2 and V is TRBV15; D may be TRBD1 (6 bases). The germline V and J ends were trimmed by 0 bases and 3 bases, with 11 bases remaining between them. Germline V gene data show CDR1 as LNHNV and CDR2 as YYDKDF (reference sequence). This CDR3 region has 15 residues. The CDR3 DNA reads as TGTGCCACCAGCAGAGATCAAACAGGGTACTATGGCTACACCTTC. Protein: CATSRDQTGYYGYTF.

This clone was seen a handful of times. This chain connects TRBV5-6 to TRBJ2-3; 10 bases fit TRBD1. CDR3 size: 15 residues. Looked up from germline, CDR1 is SGHDT and CDR2 is YYEEEE. The ends lost 1 base at V and 3 bases at J; junction bases unmatched: 2. CDR3 nucleotide sequence: TGTGCCAGCAGCTTGTTGGGACAGGGGACAGATACGCAGTATTTT. It encodes CASSLLGQGTDTQYF. Full variable domain (missing parts from reference TRBV5-6 and TRBJ2-3): DAGVTQSPTHLIKTRGQQVTLRCSPKSGHDTVSWYQQALGQGPQFIFQYYEEEERQRGNFPDRFSGHQFPNYSSELNVNALLLGDSALYLCASSLLGQGTDTQYFGPGTRLTVL.

The V and J genes are TRBV7-9 and TRBJ1-2; D unclear. Trimming removed 1 base at V and 4 bases at J, with 4 bases between. CDR3 size: 12 residues. Germline CDR1 and CDR2: SEHNR and FQNEAQ (reference sequence). CDR3 DNA sequence: TGTGCCAGCAGCTTAGACTTCTATGGCTACACCTTC. It yields the protein CASSLDFYGYTF.

This chain connects TRBV21-1 to TRBJ1-5; the table's D call, TRBD1, was not checked against the DNA. TRBV21-1 is described as a pseudogene. The CDR3 consists of 16 residues. The CDR3 DNA reads as TGTGCCAGCAGCTCTTGGGGCGGTTATAGCAATCAGCCCCAGCATTTT. This sequence encodes CASSSWGGYSNQPQHF.

The chain recombines TRBV4-3 with TRBJ1-6, with unresolved D. Germline CDR1 is LGHNA and CDR2 is YSLEER. The germline V and J ends were trimmed by 1 base and 0 bases, with 13 bases remaining between them. This CDR3 spans 18 amino acids. The CDR3 loop is CASSQARIGSSYNSPLHF. Here the CDR3 DNA reads TGCGCCAGCAGCCAAGCACGGATTGGGAGCTCCTATAATTCACCCCTCCACTTT.

The rearrangement uses TRBV11-3 and TRBJ2-3, with TRBD2 matching over 13 bases. The ends lost 4 bases at V and 4 bases at J; junction bases unmatched: 5. Germline assignment: CDR1 SGHNT and CDR2 YENEEA. This CDR3 has 16 residues. CDR3 nucleotides: TGTGCCAGCAGCTCCCGGACTAGCGGGAGCGCAGATACGCAGTATTTT. This gives the protein CASSSRTSGSADTQYF.

The chain links TRBV13 to TRBJ2-7; D is possibly TRBD1 (5 bases). The ends were cut back, 5 bases at V and 5 bases at J, with 13 bases in the middle. The germline CDR1 and CDR2 sequences are PRHDT and FYEKMQ (reference sequence). This CDR3 is 13 amino acids long. CDR3 nucleotides: TGTGCCAGCAGCCCCCCCCAGGGCGACGAGCAGTACTTC. The encoded protein is CASSPPQGDEQYF.

The chain is built from TRBV4-2 and TRBJ1-5; TRBD1 matches at 8 bases. After removal of 0 bases from V and 5 bases from J, the junction contained 3 bases not matched to a gene. Germline V gives CDR1 LGHNA, CDR2 YNFKEQ. There are 15 residues in the CDR3. Here the CDR3 reads CASSQDRGRDQPQHF. CDR3 DNA: TGTGCCAGCAGCCAAGACAGGGGGCGCGATCAGCCCCAGCATTTT.

The chain combines TRBV5-1 with TRBJ1-1; TRBD1 matches 7 bases. Germline V gene data show CDR1 as SGHRS and CDR2 as YFSETQ. CDR3 size: 13 residues. Trimming cost V 5 bases and J 5 bases; bases outside gene matches: 6. CDR3 loop: CASRRQGGTEAFF. CDR3 sequence (DNA): TGCGCCAGCAGGCGGCAGGGGGGTACTGAAGCTTTCTTT.

The gene calls are TRBV6-5 and TRBJ1-2, with TRBD1 matching over 8 bases. The germline CDR1 and CDR2 sequences are MNHEY and SVGAGI. V shed 10 bases and J 2 bases; nucleotides not matched to a gene: 12. The CDR3 is made up of 15 amino acids. CDR3 in amino acids: CATNSGGFPNYGYTF. DNA for the CDR3: TGTGCCACAAATTCAGGGGGCTTTCCGAACTATGGCTACACCTTC.

This chain links TRBV7-8 with TRBJ2-7; D not resolved. Germline assignment: CDR1 SGHVS and CDR2 FQNEAQ. With 1 base removed from V and 1 base from J, the gap between germline ends came to 8 bases. This CDR3 is built from 14 residues. CDR3 loop: CASSLVQKSYEQYF. The CDR3 DNA follows: TGTGCCAGCAGCTTAGTCCAGAAGTCCTACGAGCAGTACTTC.

The chain carries TRBV28 and TRBJ1-1; D remains ambiguous. Trimming took 6 bases from V and 1 from J, leaving 12 bases between them. Germline V gene data show CDR1 as MDHEN and CDR2 as SYDVKM. This CDR3 region has 14 residues. The CDR3 region has the DNA TGTGCCAGCAGCCCCGTGGCCCCGAACACTGAAGCTTTCTTT. It specifies CASSPVAPNTEAFF. The variable domain in full, with the rest retrieved from reference TRBV28 and TRBJ1-1, is DVKVTQSSRYLVKRTGEKVFLECVQDMDHENMFWYRQDPGLGLRLIYFSYDVKMKEKGDIPEGYSVSREKKERFSLILESASTNQTSMYLCASSPVAPNTEAFFGQGTRLTVV.

The chain combines TRBV5-1 with TRBJ2-1; TRBD2 aligns across 8 bases. The CDR3 extends over 16 amino acids. Germline V gives CDR1 SGHRS, CDR2 YFSETQ. V dropped 2 bases and J dropped 10; count of bases not matched to a gene: 14. The CDR3 DNA reads as TGCGCCAGCAGCTTAGGCGGGGGGAGGCAAAACAGCGAGCAGTTCTTC. This gives the protein CASSLGGGRQNSEQFF.